This is a list of T cell receptor beta chains from one sample in a study of regulatory T cells in long-lasting Graves disease. MiXCR, applied by TCRdb to the multiplex PCR reads, yields one record per CDR3 protein. Of approximately 500,000 distinct CDR3 sequences in the sample, around a fifth were seen once. Sequenced here: peripheral blood mononuclear cells (PBMCs), sampled when the disease was refractory, from a patient treated with antithyroid drugs. These receptors came from a female donor with Graves disease. CDR3s include the opening cysteine and the closing phenylalanine or tryptophan. D genes are given only for firm matches. Expanded clones are given a class, and other clones once, few, many or no size at all.

v_gene	j_gene	d_gene	abundance	CDR3aa	CDR3nt
TRBV28	TRBJ1-6	TRBD1	many	CASSPGQGLHSPLHF	TGTGCCAGCAGTCCCGGACAGGGGCTCCATTCACCCCTCCACTTT
TRBV7-2	TRBJ2-5	TRBD2	many	CASSWQTSAETQYF	TGTGCCAGCAGCTGGCAGACTAGCGCGGAGACCCAGTACTTC
TRBV28	TRBJ1-6	.	many	CASSSRSSGFNSPLHF	TGTGCCAGCAGTTCCAGGTCTTCGGGCTTTAATTCACCCCTCCACTTT
TRBV13	TRBJ1-2	.	many	CASSSQQGSAYGYTF	TGTGCCAGCAGCTCTCAACAGGGTAGTGCCTATGGCTACACCTTC
TRBV6-1	TRBJ2-5	.	many	CASSEVAGVQETQYF	TGTGCCAGCAGTGAAGTCGCAGGAGTCCAAGAGACCCAGTACTTC
TRBV13	TRBJ2-7	TRBD2	many	CASSPGTTEQYF	TGTGCCAGCAGCCCAGGGACTACGGAGCAGTACTTC
TRBV28	TRBJ1-1	.	many	CASSFSTEAFF	TGTGCCAGCAGTTTCTCTACTGAAGCTTTCTTT
TRBV28	TRBJ2-7	.	many	CASSPQEGPYEQYF	TGTGCCAGCAGTCCCCAGGAGGGCCCCTACGAGCAGTACTTC
TRBV28	TRBJ2-5	TRBD2	many	CASSPIPGGLAGRETQYF	TGTGCCAGCAGTCCGATCCCGGGGGGGCTAGCGGGAAGAGAGACCCAGTACTTC
TRBV7-2	TRBJ1-2	.	many	CASSQWPYGYTF	TGTGCCAGCAGCCAATGGCCCTATGGCTACACCTTC
TRBV15	TRBJ1-4	.	many	CATSRVRAPGEKLFF	TGTGCCACCAGCAGAGTCCGGGCCCCTGGTGAAAAACTGTTTTTT
TRBV20-1	TRBJ1-3	.	.	CSAPGREGGNTIYF	TGCAGTGCTCCGGGACGGGAGGGAGGAAACACCATATATTTT
TRBV18	TRBJ2-7	TRBD1	.	CASSPRDRGAYEQYF	TGTGCCAGCTCACCACGGGACAGGGGAGCCTACGAGCAGTACTTC
TRBV10-3	TRBJ2-7	TRBD1	.	CAISESGTGVNEQYF	TGTGCCATCAGTGAGTCGGGGACAGGGGTAAACGAGCAGTACTTC
TRBV28	TRBJ1-5	.	many	CASSLSGNSNQPQHF	TGTGCCAGCAGTTTATCAGGGAATAGCAATCAGCCCCAGCATTTT
TRBV3-1	TRBJ2-7	.	.	CASGAGASYEQYF	TGTGCCAGCGGGGCAGGGGCATCCTACGAGCAGTACTTC
TRBV27	TRBJ1-1	.	many	CASSPRAEATEAFF	TGTGCCAGCAGTCCCCGGGCAGAAGCCACTGAAGCTTTCTTT
TRBV19	TRBJ2-7	.	.	CASSMSTNYEQYF	TGTGCCAGTAGTATGAGTACCAACTACGAGCAGTACTTC
TRBV7-7	TRBJ2-5	TRBD2	many	CASSLLDSGYQETQYF	TGTGCTAGCAGCTTACTGGATAGCGGGTACCAAGAGACCCAGTACTTC
TRBV28	TRBJ2-7	.	many	CASRPDRARISYEQYF	TGTGCCAGCAGACCTGACAGAGCGCGAATCTCCTACGAGCAGTACTTC
TRBV28	TRBJ2-3	TRBD1	.	CASRGQGSTDTQYF	TGTGCCAGCAGGGGACAGGGTAGCACAGATACGCAGTATTTT
TRBV7-2	TRBJ1-4	TRBD1	many	CASSPAVGTGDEKLFF	TGTGCCAGCAGCCCTGCCGTCGGGACAGGGGATGAAAAACTGTTTTTT
TRBV12-3/TRBV12-4	TRBJ1-1	.	many	CASSFVSTEAFF	TGTGCCAGCAGTTTTGTCAGCACTGAAGCTTTCTTT
TRBV14	TRBJ2-7	TRBD2	many	CASSQGGGYEQYF	TGTGCCAGCAGCCAAGGCGGGGGTTACGAGCAGTACTTC
TRBV6-1	TRBJ2-7	.	many	CASNHRAVHEQYF	TGTGCCAGCAACCACAGGGCAGTGCACGAGCAGTACTTC
TRBV5-8	TRBJ2-1	.	.	CASSPYRTLGYNEQFF	TGTGCCAGCAGCCCTTATCGGACCTTGGGGTACAATGAGCAGTTCTTC
TRBV13	TRBJ1-1	TRBD1	.	CASSRQGLNAEAFF	TGTGCCAGCAGCCGACAGGGGTTGAACGCTGAAGCTTTCTTT
TRBV6-1	TRBJ1-1	.	few	CASIHLQGNTEAFF	TGTGCCAGCATTCATTTACAGGGGAACACTGAAGCTTTCTTT
TRBV7-8	TRBJ2-7	TRBD1	few	CASSFRGFSYEQYF	TGTGCCAGCAGCTTCAGGGGGTTCTCCTACGAGCAGTACTTC
TRBV9	TRBJ2-7	.	many	CASSAKVDVASYEQYF	TGTGCCAGCAGCGCCAAAGTGGACGTCGCCTCCTACGAGCAGTACTTC
TRBV3-1	TRBJ1-1	TRBD1	.	CASSLQQGRTEAFF	TGTGCCAGCAGCCTTCAACAGGGGAGGACTGAAGCTTTCTTT
TRBV3-1	TRBJ2-3	.	.	CASSQTPVQADTQYF	TGTGCCAGCAGCCAAACCCCGGTCCAGGCAGATACGCAGTATTTT
TRBV15	TRBJ1-4	TRBD1	few	CATSRGQGTNEKLFF	TGTGCCACCAGCAGAGGACAGGGCACTAATGAAAAACTGTTTTTT
TRBV29-1	TRBJ2-2	.	many	CSVARQGHTGELFF	TGCAGCGTCGCCAGGCAGGGTCACACCGGGGAGCTGTTTTTT
TRBV5-1	TRBJ1-5	TRBD1	.	CASSWTGEGQPQHF	TGCGCCAGCAGCTGGACAGGAGAGGGACAGCCCCAGCATTTT
TRBV9	TRBJ1-5	.	.	CASSEWGMANQPQHF	TGTGCCAGCAGCGAGTGGGGGATGGCCAATCAGCCCCAGCATTTT
TRBV27	TRBJ1-4	TRBD1	many	CASRATGAGNEKLFF	TGTGCCAGCAGGGCGACAGGGGCTGGTAATGAAAAACTGTTTTTT
TRBV15	TRBJ1-4	.	.	CATSPESGGLGEKLFF	TGTGCCACCAGCCCAGAATCCGGGGGGCTGGGTGAAAAACTGTTTTTT
TRBV11-2	TRBJ2-2	.	.	CASSDRGGGAGELFF	TGTGCCAGCAGCGATAGAGGTGGCGGAGCCGGGGAGCTGTTTTTT
TRBV2	TRBJ2-5	.	.	CASRAGETQYF	TGTGCCAGCAGGGCAGGGGAGACCCAGTACTTC
TRBV12-3/TRBV12-4	TRBJ1-5	.	many	CASREGYSNQPQHF	TGTGCCAGCAGGGAGGGGTATAGCAATCAGCCCCAGCATTTT
TRBV7-2	TRBJ2-5	TRBD2	few	CASSPRTSPEETQYF	TGTGCCAGCAGCCCCCGGACTAGCCCGGAGGAGACCCAGTACTTC
TRBV5-1	TRBJ2-4	.	few	CASSVGGLAKNIQYF	TGCGCCAGCAGCGTAGGAGGACTAGCCAAAAACATTCAGTACTTC
TRBV28	TRBJ2-7	.	many	CASSPESAQEEQYF	TGTGCCAGCAGCCCAGAGTCTGCCCAGGAGGAGCAGTACTTC
TRBV4-1	TRBJ2-7	TRBD2	.	CASSQSSGGTYEQYF	TGCGCCAGCAGCCAAAGTAGCGGGGGGACCTACGAGCAGTACTTC
TRBV7-9	TRBJ2-5	.	.	CASSLGSSLFYQGTQYF	TGTGCCAGCAGCTTAGGTTCTAGCCTCTTCTACCAAGGGACCCAGTACTTC
TRBV10-3	TRBJ2-7	.	.	CAISEGSYEQYF	TGTGCCATCAGTGAAGGATCCTACGAGCAGTACTTC
TRBV6-1	TRBJ1-4	.	many	CASSRQIVDEKLFF	TGTGCCAGCAGTAGACAGATCGTGGATGAAAAACTGTTTTTT
TRBV11-2	TRBJ2-1	.	.	CASSLDVSSYNEQFF	TGTGCCAGCAGCTTAGACGTGAGCTCCTACAATGAGCAGTTCTTC
TRBV20-1	TRBJ2-5	.	many	CSARNLLKEKETQYF	TGCAGTGCTAGAAACCTCCTCAAGGAAAAAGAGACCCAGTACTTC
TRBV30	TRBJ2-2	.	few	CAWNRETLPNTGELFF	TGTGCCTGGAACCGTGAGACACTCCCGAACACCGGGGAGCTGTTTTTT
TRBV20-1	TRBJ2-5	.	many	CSALGGETQYF	TGCAGTGCTCTCGGCGGGGAGACCCAGTACTTC
TRBV2	TRBJ2-2	.	many	CASTTRGGNTGELFF	TGTGCCAGCACCACGCGAGGAGGAAACACCGGGGAGCTGTTTTTT
TRBV5-1	TRBJ2-3	.	many	CASSLNTDTQYF	TGTGCCAGCAGTTTAAACACAGATACGCAGTATTTT
TRBV12-3/TRBV12-4	TRBJ2-2	.	many	CASSSLIRAGELFF	TGTGCCAGCAGTTCCCTTATCAGGGCCGGGGAGCTGTTTTTT
TRBV4-1	TRBJ2-7	TRBD1	.	CASSQAQTGGHEQYF	TGCGCCAGCAGCCAAGCTCAGACAGGGGGCCACGAGCAGTACTTC
TRBV6-1	TRBJ1-5	.	.	CASSEALGQHF	TGTGCCAGCAGTGAAGCCCTGGGACAGCATTTT
TRBV5-6	TRBJ1-3	.	few	CASSLKGSGRNTIYF	TGTGCCAGCAGCTTGAAGGGGTCGGGAAGGAACACCATATATTTT
TRBV5-6	TRBJ2-7	TRBD1	.	CASSPDRVGYEQYF	TGTGCCAGCAGCCCGGACAGGGTTGGTTACGAGCAGTACTTC